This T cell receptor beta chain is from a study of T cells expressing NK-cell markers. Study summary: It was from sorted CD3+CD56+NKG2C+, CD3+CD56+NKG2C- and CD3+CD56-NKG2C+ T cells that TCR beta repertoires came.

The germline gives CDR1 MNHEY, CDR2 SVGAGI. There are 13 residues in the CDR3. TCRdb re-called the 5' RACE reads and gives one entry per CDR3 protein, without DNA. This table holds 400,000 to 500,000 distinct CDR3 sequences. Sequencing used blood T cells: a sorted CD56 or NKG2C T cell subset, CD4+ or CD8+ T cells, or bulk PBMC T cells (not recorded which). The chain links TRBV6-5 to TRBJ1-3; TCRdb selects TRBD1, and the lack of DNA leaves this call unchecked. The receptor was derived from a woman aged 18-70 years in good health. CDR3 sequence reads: CASVRGRGDTIYF.